Included here is one T cell receptor beta chain sequence, with context. Germline V lookup: CDR1 ENHRY, CDR2 SYGVKD. Trimming cost V 4 bases and J 3 bases; bases outside gene matches: 7. The CDR3 spans 15 residues. Original methodology: Estimates of nucleated cell counts were drawn from the amplification of reference gene primers. Libraries were prepared by immunoSEQ multiplex PCR; TCRdb keeps only in-frame clonotypes and omits some of them. Clone size and the V and J calls come from that table; the DNA yielded D and trimming. This table has 110,000 to 150,000 clones, 84% appearing once. These data are taken from a study of blood T cell repertoires in COVID-19. Study-level information: Acute and convalescent COVID-19 samples came from the United States, Italy and Spain.

The sequenced sample was peripheral blood. The source of this sequence is a man aged 55 to 70 with active or convalescent COVID-19. The chain combines TRBV10-3 with TRBJ2-5; 8 nucleotides agree with TRBD1. DNA for the CDR3: TGTGCCATCAGTGCACACTTGGACAGGGAAGAGACCCAGTACTTC. This encodes CAISAHLDREETQYF.